This record covers a single T cell receptor beta chain. Between roughly 17 and 30 mg of unsorted bulk tissue served as the source from which RNA and DNA were co-extracted. This entry comes from a study of tumor-infiltrating lymphocytes in primary liver carcinoma. Production of TCR beta cDNA used approximately 480 ng total RNA together with a constant-region primer. Modified slightly, ARM-PCR produced TCR beta libraries over three nested multiplex PCR rounds. The first two PCR rounds, around 11 cycles each, used TRBV1-TRBV30 forward primers and a C-beta reverse primer. In TCRdb, the multiplex PCR reads were re-called with MiXCR into one record per CDR3 protein. The sample records approximately 120,000 distinct CDR3 sequences, 64% being singletons. Losses at the gene ends were 0 bases for V and 4 bases for J; bases not matched to a gene: 10. The germline V gene encodes CDR1 SGHRS and CDR2 YFSETQ. The CDR3 extends over 17 amino acids.

The receptor's source is a woman aged 60-70 years with primary liver carcinoma and hepatitis B virus infection. Material for sequencing was liver tumor tissue from sampling region 3. Subset here: tumor region T3, left-lateral pole. This sequence joins TRBV5-1 and TRBJ2-1; 7 bases line up with TRBD2. CDR3 nucleotides: TGCGCCAGCAGCTTGGCGCTAGTGGGAGGGCCATACAATGAGCAGTTCTTC. Translating gives CASSLALVGGPYNEQFF.